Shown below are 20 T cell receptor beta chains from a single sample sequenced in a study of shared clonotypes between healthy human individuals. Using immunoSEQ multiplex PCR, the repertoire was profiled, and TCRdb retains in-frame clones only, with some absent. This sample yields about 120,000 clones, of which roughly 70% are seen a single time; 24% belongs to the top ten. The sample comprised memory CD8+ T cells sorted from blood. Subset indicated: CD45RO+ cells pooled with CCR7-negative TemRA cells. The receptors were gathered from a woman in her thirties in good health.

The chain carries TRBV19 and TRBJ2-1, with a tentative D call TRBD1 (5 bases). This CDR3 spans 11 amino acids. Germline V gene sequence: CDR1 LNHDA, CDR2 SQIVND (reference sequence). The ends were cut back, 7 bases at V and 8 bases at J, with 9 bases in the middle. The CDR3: CASKGADEQFF. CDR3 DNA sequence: TGTGCCAGTAAAGGGGCTGATGAGCAGTTCTTC.

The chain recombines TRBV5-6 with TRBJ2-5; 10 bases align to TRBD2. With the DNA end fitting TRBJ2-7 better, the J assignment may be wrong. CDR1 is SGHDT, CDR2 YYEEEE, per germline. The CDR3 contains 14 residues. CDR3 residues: CASTGLADTYEQYF. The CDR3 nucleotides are TGTGCCAGCACCGGACTAGCGGATACCTACGAGCAGTACTTC.

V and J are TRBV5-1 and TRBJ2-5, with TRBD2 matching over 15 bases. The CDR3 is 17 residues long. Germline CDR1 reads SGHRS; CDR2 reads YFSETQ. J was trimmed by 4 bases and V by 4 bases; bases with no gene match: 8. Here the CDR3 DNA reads TGCGCCAGCAGCAATGGACTAGCGGGAGGGCCCCGAGAGACCCAGTACTTC. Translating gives CASSNGLAGGPRETQYF. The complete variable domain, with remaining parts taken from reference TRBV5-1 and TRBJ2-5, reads KAGVTQTPRYLIKTRGQQVTLSCSPISGHRSVSWYQQTPGQGLQFLFEYFSETQRNKGNFPGRFSGRQFSNSRSEMNVSTLELGDSALYLCASSNGLAGGPRETQYFGPGTRLLVL.

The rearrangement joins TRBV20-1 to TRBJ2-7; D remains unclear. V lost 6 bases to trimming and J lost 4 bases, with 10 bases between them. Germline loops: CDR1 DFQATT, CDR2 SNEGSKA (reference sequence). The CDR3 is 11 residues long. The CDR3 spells CSATSWYEQYF. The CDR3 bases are TGCAGTGCCACCAGTTGGTACGAGCAGTACTTC.

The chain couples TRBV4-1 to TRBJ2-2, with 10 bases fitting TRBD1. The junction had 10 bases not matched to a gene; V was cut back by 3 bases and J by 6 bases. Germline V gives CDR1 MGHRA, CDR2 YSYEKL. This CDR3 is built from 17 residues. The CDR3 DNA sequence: TGCGCCAGCAGCCAGGTTGGGACAGGGGAGTTGCCCGGGGAGCTGTTTTTT. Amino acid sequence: CASSQVGTGELPGELFF.

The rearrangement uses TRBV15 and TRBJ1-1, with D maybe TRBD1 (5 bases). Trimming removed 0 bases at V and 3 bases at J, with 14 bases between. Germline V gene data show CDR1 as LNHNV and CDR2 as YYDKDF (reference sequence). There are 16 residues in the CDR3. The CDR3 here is CATSRDRAGPYTEAFF. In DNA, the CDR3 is TGTGCCACCAGCAGAGATCGCGCAGGGCCGTACACTGAAGCTTTCTTT.

CDR3 DNA sequence: TGCAGCGTTGAAGATCAGGGGATTGTCTATTTT. Its protein product is CSVEDQGIVYF. This chain joins TRBV29-1 and TRBJ1-3; TRBD1 is a possible D gene (6 bases). The V gene's germline CDR1 is SQVTM and CDR2 ANQGSEA. V lost 0 bases to trimming and J lost 16 bases, with 13 bases between them. CDR3 length: 11 amino acids.

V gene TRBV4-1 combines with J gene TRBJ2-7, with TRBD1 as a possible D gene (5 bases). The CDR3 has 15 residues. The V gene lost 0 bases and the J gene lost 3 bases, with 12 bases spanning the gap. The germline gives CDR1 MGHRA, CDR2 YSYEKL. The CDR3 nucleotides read TGCGCCAGCAGCCAAGAATGGGGCTGGAACTACGAGCAGTACTTC. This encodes CASSQEWGWNYEQYF.

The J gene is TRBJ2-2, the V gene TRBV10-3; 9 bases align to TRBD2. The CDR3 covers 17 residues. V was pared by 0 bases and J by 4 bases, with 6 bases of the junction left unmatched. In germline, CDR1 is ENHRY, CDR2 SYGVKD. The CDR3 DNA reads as TGTGCCATCAGTGAGTCGGCTAGCGGGGCGGGCACCGGGGAGCTGTTTTTT. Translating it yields CAISESASGAGTGELFF.

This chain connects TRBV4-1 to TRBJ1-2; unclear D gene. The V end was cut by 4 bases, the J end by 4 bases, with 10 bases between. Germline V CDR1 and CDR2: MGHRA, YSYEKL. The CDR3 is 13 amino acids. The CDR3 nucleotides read TGCGCCAGCAGCCCCTCGGCGGGCTATGGCTACACCTTC. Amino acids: CASSPSAGYGYTF.

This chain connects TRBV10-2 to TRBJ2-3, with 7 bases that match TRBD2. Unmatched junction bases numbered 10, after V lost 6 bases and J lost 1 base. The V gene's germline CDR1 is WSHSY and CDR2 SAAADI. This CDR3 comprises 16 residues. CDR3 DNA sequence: TGCGCCAGCAGCCAAAGGGCGGGAGTGGGCACAGATACGCAGTATTTT. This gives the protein CASSQRAGVGTDTQYF.

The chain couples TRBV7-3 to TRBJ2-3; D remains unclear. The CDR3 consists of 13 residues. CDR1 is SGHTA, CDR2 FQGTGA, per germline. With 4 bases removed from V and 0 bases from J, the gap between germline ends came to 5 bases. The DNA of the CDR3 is TGTGCCAGCAGCTCTACTAGCACAGATACGCAGTATTTT. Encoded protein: CASSSTSTDTQYF.

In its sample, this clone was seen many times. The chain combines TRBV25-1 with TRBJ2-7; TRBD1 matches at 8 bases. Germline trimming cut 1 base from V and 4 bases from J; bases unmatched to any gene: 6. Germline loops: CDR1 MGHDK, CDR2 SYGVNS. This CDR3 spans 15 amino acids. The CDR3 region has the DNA TGTGCCAGCAGTGAATTGGACAGGGAGACGTACGAGCAGTACTTC. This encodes CASSELDRETYEQYF.

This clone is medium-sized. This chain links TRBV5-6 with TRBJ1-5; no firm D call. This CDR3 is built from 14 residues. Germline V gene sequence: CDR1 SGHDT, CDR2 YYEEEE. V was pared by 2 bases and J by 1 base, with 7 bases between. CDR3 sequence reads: CASSLRASNQPQHF. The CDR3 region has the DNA TGTGCCAGCAGCTTAAGGGCGAGCAATCAGCCCCAGCATTTT.

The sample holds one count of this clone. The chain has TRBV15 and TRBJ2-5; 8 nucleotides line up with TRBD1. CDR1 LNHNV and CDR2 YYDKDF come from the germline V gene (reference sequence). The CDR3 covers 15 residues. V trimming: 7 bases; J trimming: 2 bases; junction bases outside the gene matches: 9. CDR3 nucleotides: TGTGCCACCAAACCGGGGACAGGAGATCAAGAGACCCAGTACTTC. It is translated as CATKPGTGDQETQYF.

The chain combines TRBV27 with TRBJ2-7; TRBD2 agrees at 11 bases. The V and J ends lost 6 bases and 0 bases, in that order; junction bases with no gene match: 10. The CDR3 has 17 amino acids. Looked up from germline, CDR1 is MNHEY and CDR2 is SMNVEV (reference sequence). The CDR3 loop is CASSPPKLAGVSYEQYF. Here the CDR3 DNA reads TGTGCCAGCAGCCCACCCAAACTAGCGGGAGTCTCCTACGAGCAGTACTTC.

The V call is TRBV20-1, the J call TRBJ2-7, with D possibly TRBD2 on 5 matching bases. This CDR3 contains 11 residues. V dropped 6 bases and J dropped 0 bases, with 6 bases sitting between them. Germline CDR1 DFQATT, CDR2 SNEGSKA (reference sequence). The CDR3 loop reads CSAGLSYEQYF. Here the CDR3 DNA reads TGCAGTGCCGGACTCTCCTACGAGCAGTACTTC.

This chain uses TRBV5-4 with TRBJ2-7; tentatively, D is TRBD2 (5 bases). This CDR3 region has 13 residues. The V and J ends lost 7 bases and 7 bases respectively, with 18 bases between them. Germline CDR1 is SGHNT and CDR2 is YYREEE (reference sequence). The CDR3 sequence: CASSPGGNREQYF. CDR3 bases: TGTGCCAGCTCCCCCGGAGGAAATCGGGAGCAGTACTTC.

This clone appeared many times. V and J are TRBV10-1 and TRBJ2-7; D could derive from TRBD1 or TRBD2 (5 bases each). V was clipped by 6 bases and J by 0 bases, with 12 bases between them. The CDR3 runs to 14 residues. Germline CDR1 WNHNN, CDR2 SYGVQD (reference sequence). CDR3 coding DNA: TGCGCCAGCAGCCGGGACCCAAGCTCCTACGAGCAGTACTTC. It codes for CASSRDPSSYEQYF.

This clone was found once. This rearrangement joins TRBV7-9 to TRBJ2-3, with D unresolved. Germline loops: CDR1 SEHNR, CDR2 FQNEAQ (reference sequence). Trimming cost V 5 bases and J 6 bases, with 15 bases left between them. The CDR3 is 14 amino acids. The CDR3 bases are TGTGCCAGCAGCAGGGCCCAGTCACCTGATACGCAGTATTTT. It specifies CASSRAQSPDTQYF.